Each of the 18 T cell receptor beta chains below was sequenced from the same sample in a study of blood T cells in healthy people across ages. Through a sample-barcoded 5' primer and a J-beta primer mix, a second PCR was run for roughly 6 to 12 cycles. TCRdb reprocessed the 5' RACE reads via MiXCR and lists one record per CDR3 protein. The table has 850,000 or so distinct CDR3 sequences, around 30% seen once; the top ten hold approximately 15%. The sequenced sample was blood. Source of these receptors: a woman at least 80 years old in good health.

This clonotype was counted a few times. A much larger clone sits a single nucleotide away, making a read error possible. This chain uses TRBV7-2 with TRBJ2-5, with a tentative D call TRBD2 (6 bases). Germline loops: CDR1 SGHTA, CDR2 FQGNSA. The V end was cut by 4 bases, the J end by 5 bases, with 17 bases between. The length of the CDR3 is 15 residues. DNA for the CDR3: TGTGCCAGCAGCTCCCGTAGCGGCCAAGGGGAGACCCAGTACTTC. This translates into CASSSRSGQGETQYF.

This clonotype has a handful of counts. The chain uses TRBV4-3 and TRBJ2-1, with TRBD1 matching over 7 bases. V lost 1 base, J lost 11 bases, and 11 bases stayed unmatched. This CDR3 spans 15 amino acids. CDR1 and CDR2 from the germline V gene are LGHNA and YSLEER. The CDR3 region is CASSQGGTAAVKQFF. Written as DNA, the CDR3 is TGCGCCAGCAGCCAAGGGGGGACAGCGGCTGTGAAGCAGTTCTTC.

This clonotype was counted at least ten times. The chain recombines TRBV11-2 with TRBJ2-7; D perhaps matches TRBD1 (5 bases). This CDR3 region has 14 residues. Germline lookup yields CDR1 SGHAT and CDR2 FQNNGV. V lost 4 bases to trimming and J lost 3 bases, with 13 bases between them. CDR3 coding DNA: TGTGCCAGCAGCTCACAAGGGGCCCACTACGAGCAGTACTTC. Its translation: CASSSQGAHYEQYF.

This clonotype was detected many times. The V gene is TRBV20-1, the J gene TRBJ2-5, with unresolved D. CDR3 length: 14 amino acids. The ends were cut back, 0 bases at V and 0 bases at J, with 8 bases in the middle. The V gene's germline CDR1 is DFQATT and CDR2 SNEGSKA (reference sequence). The chain's CDR3 is CSARDDKYQETQYF. The CDR3 DNA reads as TGCAGTGCTAGAGATGACAAGTACCAAGAGACCCAGTACTTC.

This clonotype was counted a few times. Here the CDR3 DNA reads TGTGCCAGCAGTTATCGGCTAAATAGCAATCAGCCCCAGCATTTT. This encodes CASSYRLNSNQPQHF. The rearrangement uses TRBV6-2 or TRBV6-3 and TRBJ1-5; D is ambiguous. Trimming removed 3 bases at V and 0 bases at J, with 9 bases between. Germline CDR1 reads MNHEY; CDR2 reads SVGEGT. The CDR3 extends over 15 amino acids.

The chain combines TRBV30 with TRBJ2-3; 7 positions agree with TRBD2. Trimming at V came to 4 bases and at J to 2 bases, leaving 9 bases not matched to a gene. This CDR3 contains 15 residues. Germline V gene sequence: CDR1 GTSNPN, CDR2 SVGIG (reference sequence). The DNA of the CDR3 is TGTGCCTGGACCCCAGCGGGGCCTCTCACAGATACGCAGTATTTT. It specifies CAWTPAGPLTDTQYF.

This chain joins TRBV18 and TRBJ1-2; D is uncertain. The V and J ends lost 3 bases and 4 bases respectively, with 12 bases between them. Germline V gene sequence: CDR1 KGHSH, CDR2 LQKENI. CDR3 length: 14 amino acids. The CDR3 DNA follows: TGTGCCAGCTCACCGCCTACCCCTAGCTATGGCTACACCTTC. It is translated as CASSPPTPSYGYTF.

This clonotype was seen at least ten times. J is TRBJ1-5 and V is TRBV29-1, with TRBD1 identical over 9 bases. The CDR3 consists of 13 residues. Germline V gene lookup returns CDR1 SQVTM and CDR2 ANQGSEA. The V and J ends lost 4 bases and 2 bases, in that order; junction bases with no gene match: 0. This chain's CDR3 is CSVGTGGNQPQHF. As DNA, the CDR3 is TGCAGCGTTGGGACAGGGGGCAATCAGCCCCAGCATTTT.

This chain uses TRBV7-9 with TRBJ2-1; 8 nucleotides align to TRBD2. This CDR3 is 15 amino acids long. J was trimmed by 14 bases and V by 5 bases; bases with no gene match: 17. Germline V gene sequence: CDR1 SEHNR, CDR2 FQNEAQ (reference sequence). CDR3 protein: CASSRGGETHPSEFF. CDR3 DNA: TGTGCCAGCAGCCGGGGGGGGGAGACCCACCCCTCAGAGTTCTTC.

As to this clonotype: A much larger clone lies a single base off, so this may be a read error. J is TRBJ2-3 and V is TRBV11-2, with a weak D call TRBD2 (6 bases). The CDR3 consists of 13 residues. CDR1 is SGHAT, CDR2 FQNNGV, per germline. CDR3 residues: CARSPYGGDTQYF. The CDR3 nucleotides read TGTGCCCGCAGCCCGTACGGAGGGGATACGCAGTATTTT.

This chain joins TRBV5-1 and TRBJ2-7; D uncertain. Germline V lookup: CDR1 SGHRS, CDR2 YFSETQ. Trimming took off 0 bases at V and 4 bases at J, with 14 bases between the two ends. The CDR3 sequence is 15 residues long. The CDR3 region is CASSLGATSRYEQYF. DNA of the CDR3: TGCGCCAGCAGCTTGGGGGCGACGAGCAGGTACGAGCAGTACTTC.

In its sample, this clonotype was seen many times. This chain joins TRBV6-2 or TRBV6-3 and TRBJ2-7, with 9 bases that match TRBD2. Germline V gene data show CDR1 as MNHEY and CDR2 as SVGEGT. This CDR3 has 13 residues. Losses at the gene ends were 7 bases for V and 5 bases for J; bases not matched to a gene: 6. The CDR3 DNA reads as TGTGCCAGCAATGGACTAGCGTTCGACGAGCAGTACTTC. Amino acids: CASNGLAFDEQYF.

This clonotype appeared many times. V is TRBV20-1 and J is TRBJ2-7; 9 bases are a match to TRBD1. V lost 7 bases, J lost 2 bases, and 9 bases stayed unmatched. The germline V gene encodes CDR1 DFQATT and CDR2 SNEGSKA (reference sequence). The CDR3 totals 14 residues. Here the CDR3 reads CSGTGQGSPYEQYF. CDR3 sequence (DNA): TGCAGTGGTACCGGACAGGGGTCCCCCTACGAGCAGTACTTC.

This clonotype was observed many times. J is TRBJ2-7 and V is TRBV7-7; TRBD2 matches at 7 bases. V was clipped by 1 base and J by 4 bases; unmatched bases: 10. CDR3 length: 16 residues. Germline assignment: CDR1 SSHAT and CDR2 FNYEAQ (reference sequence). CDR3 DNA: TGTGCCAGCAGCTTAGGGCGCACTAGCGTCCTTTACGAGCAGTACTTC. This gives the protein CASSLGRTSVLYEQYF.

About this clonotype: This clone may be a read error of a much larger clone one base away. The chain links TRBV11-2 to TRBJ2-1; 7 bases line up with TRBD1. CDR1 SGHAT and CDR2 FQNNGV come from the germline V gene. This CDR3 has 13 residues. As DNA, the CDR3 is TGTACCAGCAGCTTGAACAGGGGTAACAGGCAGTTCTTC. Its protein product is CTSSLNRGNRQFF.

This clonotype was seen many times. This chain links TRBV6-6 with TRBJ1-1; D is possibly TRBD1 (5 bases). V shed 0 bases and J shed 5 bases, with 10 bases lying between them. From germline, CDR1 is MNHNY and CDR2 SVGAGI (reference sequence). This CDR3 region has 14 residues. The CDR3 is CASSYSVGGTEAFF. For the CDR3, the DNA is TGTGCCAGCAGTTACTCGGTGGGGGGAACTGAAGCTTTCTTT.

This clonotype was recorded at least ten times. This chain links TRBV7-2 with TRBJ2-7, with D possibly matching TRBD1 (5 bases). This CDR3 has 13 residues. Germline V gene sequence: CDR1 SGHTA, CDR2 FQGNSA. Deletions cut 2 bases from V and 5 bases from J, with 10 bases between. In DNA, the CDR3 is TGTGCCAGCAGCTTAAGGGGTTCCCACGAGCAGTACTTC. It is translated as CASSLRGSHEQYF.

This clonotype was detected ten times or more. The rearrangement joins TRBV4-1 to TRBJ2-1; D not certain. Trimming took off 0 bases at V and 8 bases at J, with 11 bases between the two ends. The CDR3 spans 14 residues. Per the germline V gene, CDR1 is MGHRA and CDR2 is YSYEKL. CDR3 nucleotides: TGCGCCAGCAGCCAAGAGCCGGGTTTCTATGAGCAGTTCTTC. It encodes CASSQEPGFYEQFF.